The subject of this entry is one T cell receptor beta chain. Antigen: not known. A junction boundary mismatches the germline segment, possibly from a read error. Deep-level assay runs were performed. Clones were sequenced by immunoSEQ multiplex PCR, and TCRdb holds only the in-frame ones, with some missing. The table lists about 680,000 clones, around 90% of them singletons. Germline CDR1 reads SEHNR; CDR2 reads FQNEAQ (reference sequence). This CDR3 has 17 amino acids. This entry is derived from a study of shared clonotypes between healthy human individuals. Study-wide results and caveats: Tissue TCR repertoires likely differ from these blood-only repertoires. The diversity represented, both genetic and in exposure history, was limited by few donors.

Terminally differentiated effector memory CD45RA+ cells were left out of the naive CD8 fraction, which was CD45RO-negative and positively selected for CCR7. Those who donated, Caucasian adults without exception, all lived in Nashville, Tennessee. This chain links TRBV7-9 with TRBJ2-1; D is possibly TRBD2 (6 bases). This clonotype was sampled from a man under 40 in good health. The material sequenced was naive CD8+ T cells sorted from blood. The CDR3 is CASSLALGGISYNEQFF. The CDR3 coding sequence is TGTGCCAGCAGCCTAGCATTGGGGGGTATCTCCTACAATGAGCAGTTCTTC.